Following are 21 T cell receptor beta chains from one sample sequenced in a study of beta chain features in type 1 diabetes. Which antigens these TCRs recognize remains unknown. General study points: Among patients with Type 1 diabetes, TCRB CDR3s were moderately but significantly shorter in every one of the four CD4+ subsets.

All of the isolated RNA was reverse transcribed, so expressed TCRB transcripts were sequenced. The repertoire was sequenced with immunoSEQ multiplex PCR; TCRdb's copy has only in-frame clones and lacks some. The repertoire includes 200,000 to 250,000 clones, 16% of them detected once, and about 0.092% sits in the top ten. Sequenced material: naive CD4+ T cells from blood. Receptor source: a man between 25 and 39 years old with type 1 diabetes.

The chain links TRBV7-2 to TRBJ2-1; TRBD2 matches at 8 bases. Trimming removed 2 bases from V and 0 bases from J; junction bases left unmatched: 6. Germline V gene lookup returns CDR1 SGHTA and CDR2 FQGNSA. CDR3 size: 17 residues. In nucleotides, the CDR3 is TGTGCCAGCAGCTTAAATCCACTAGCGGCCTCCTACAATGAGCAGTTCTTC. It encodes CASSLNPLAASYNEQFF.

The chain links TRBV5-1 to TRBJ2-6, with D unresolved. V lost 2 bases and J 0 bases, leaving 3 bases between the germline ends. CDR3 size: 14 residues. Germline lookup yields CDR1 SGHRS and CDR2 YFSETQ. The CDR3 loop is CASSFPSGANVLTF. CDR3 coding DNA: TGCGCCAGCAGCTTCCCCTCTGGGGCCAACGTCCTGACTTTC. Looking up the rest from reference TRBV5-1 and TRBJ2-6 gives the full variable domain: KAGVTQTPRYLIKTRGQQVTLSCSPISGHRSVSWYQQTPGQGLQFLFEYFSETQRNKGNFPGRFSGRQFSNSRSEMNVSTLELGDSALYLCASSFPSGANVLTFGAGSRLTVL.

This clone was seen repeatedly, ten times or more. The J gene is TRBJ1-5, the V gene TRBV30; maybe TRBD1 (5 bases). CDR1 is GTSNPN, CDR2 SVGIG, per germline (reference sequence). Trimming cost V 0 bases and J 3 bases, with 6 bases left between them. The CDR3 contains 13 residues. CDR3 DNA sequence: TGTGCCTGGAGTGTGGACAACAATCAGCCCCAGCATTTT. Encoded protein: CAWSVDNNQPQHF.

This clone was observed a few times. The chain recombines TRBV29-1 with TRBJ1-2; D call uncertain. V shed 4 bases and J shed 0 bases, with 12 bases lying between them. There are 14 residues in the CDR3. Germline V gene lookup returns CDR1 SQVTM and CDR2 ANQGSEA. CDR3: CSVGRAEPNYGYTF. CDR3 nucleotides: TGCAGCGTTGGAAGGGCAGAACCTAACTATGGCTACACCTTC.

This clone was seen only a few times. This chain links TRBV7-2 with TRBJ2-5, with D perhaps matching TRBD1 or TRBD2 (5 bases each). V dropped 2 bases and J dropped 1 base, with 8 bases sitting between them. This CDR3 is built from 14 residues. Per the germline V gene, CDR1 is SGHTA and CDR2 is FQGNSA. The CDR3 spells CASSLLGVQETQYF. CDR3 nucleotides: TGTGCCAGCAGCTTACTGGGGGTCCAAGAGACCCAGTACTTC.

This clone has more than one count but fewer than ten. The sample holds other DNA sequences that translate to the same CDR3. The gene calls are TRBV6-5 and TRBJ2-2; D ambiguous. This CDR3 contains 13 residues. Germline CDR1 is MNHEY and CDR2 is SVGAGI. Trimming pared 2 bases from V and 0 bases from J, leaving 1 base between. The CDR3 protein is CASSYPNTGELFF. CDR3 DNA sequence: TGTGCCAGCAGTTACCCGAACACCGGGGAGCTGTTTTTT.

The DNA for the CDR3 is TGCAGCGTTGTCCCGGCTGGAAACACCATATATTTT. Its protein product is CSVVPAGNTIYF. The rearrangement uses TRBV29-1 and TRBJ1-3; no clear D. This CDR3 spans 12 amino acids. The germline V gene encodes CDR1 SQVTM and CDR2 ANQGSEA. Deletions cut 4 bases from V and 2 bases from J, with 6 bases between. Full variable domain (remainder filled in from reference TRBV29-1 and TRBJ1-3): SAVISQKPSRDICQRGTSLTIQCQVDSQVTMMFWYRQQPGQSLTLIATANQGSEATYESGFVIDKFPISRPNLTFSTLTVSNMSPEDSSIYLCSVVPAGNTIYFGEGSWLTVV.

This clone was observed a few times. As DNA, the CDR3 is TGTGCCAGTAGAGAGACAGGCAAAGAGACCCAGTACTTC. This sequence encodes CASRETGKETQYF. This chain uses TRBV19 with TRBJ2-5; TRBD1 might be the D (6 bases). V was pared by 6 bases and J by 3 bases, with 11 bases between. CDR1 is LNHDA and CDR2 is SQIVND in the germline V gene (reference sequence). There are 13 residues in the CDR3.

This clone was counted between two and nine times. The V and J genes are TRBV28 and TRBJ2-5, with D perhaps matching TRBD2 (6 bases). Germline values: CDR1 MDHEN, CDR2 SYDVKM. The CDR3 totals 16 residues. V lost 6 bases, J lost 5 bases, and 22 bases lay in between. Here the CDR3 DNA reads TGTGCCAGCAGAGCCCTCGGGACTTCATTCGGGGAGACCCAGTACTTC. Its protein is CASRALGTSFGETQYF.

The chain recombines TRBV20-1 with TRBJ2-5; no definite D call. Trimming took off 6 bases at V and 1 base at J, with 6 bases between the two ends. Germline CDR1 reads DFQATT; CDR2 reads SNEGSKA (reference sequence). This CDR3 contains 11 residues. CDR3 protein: CSAVSQETQYF. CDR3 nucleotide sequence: TGCAGTGCGGTTAGCCAAGAGACCCAGTACTTC.

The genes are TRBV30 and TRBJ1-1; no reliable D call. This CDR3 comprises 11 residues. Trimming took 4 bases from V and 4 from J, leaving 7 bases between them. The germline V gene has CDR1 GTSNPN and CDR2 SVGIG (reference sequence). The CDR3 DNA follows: TGTGCCTGGAAAGCCTTCACTGAAGCTTTCTTT. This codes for CAWKAFTEAFF.

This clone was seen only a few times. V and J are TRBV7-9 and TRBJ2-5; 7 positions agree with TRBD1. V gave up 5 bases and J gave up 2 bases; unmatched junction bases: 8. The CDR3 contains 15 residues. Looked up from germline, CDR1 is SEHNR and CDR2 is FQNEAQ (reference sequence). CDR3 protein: CASSRGDSWQETQYF. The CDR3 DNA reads TGTGCCAGCAGCCGTGGGGACAGCTGGCAAGAGACCCAGTACTTC.

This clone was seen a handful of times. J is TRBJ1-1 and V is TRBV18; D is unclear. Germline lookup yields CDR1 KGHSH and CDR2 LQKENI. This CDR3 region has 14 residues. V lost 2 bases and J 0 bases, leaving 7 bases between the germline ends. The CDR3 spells CASSPGLMNTEAFF. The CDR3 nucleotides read TGTGCCAGCTCACCAGGGTTAATGAACACTGAAGCTTTCTTT.

The CDR3 loop reads CASSTGRILNQPQHF. CDR3 sequence (DNA): TGTGCCAGCTCGACGGGACGGATCCTCAATCAGCCCCAGCATTTT. The chain has TRBV18 and TRBJ1-5, with a weak D call TRBD1 (5 bases). This CDR3 region has 15 residues. Between the trimmed V and J ends, which lost 6 bases and 3 bases, there was a span of 15 bases. Germline V lookup: CDR1 KGHSH, CDR2 LQKENI.

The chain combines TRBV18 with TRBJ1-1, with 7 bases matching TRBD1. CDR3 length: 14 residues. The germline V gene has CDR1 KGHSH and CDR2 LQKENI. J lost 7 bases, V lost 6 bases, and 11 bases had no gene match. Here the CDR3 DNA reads TGTGCCAGCTCTCCTTACAGGGGAAAAGATGAAGCTTTCTTT. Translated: CASSPYRGKDEAFF.

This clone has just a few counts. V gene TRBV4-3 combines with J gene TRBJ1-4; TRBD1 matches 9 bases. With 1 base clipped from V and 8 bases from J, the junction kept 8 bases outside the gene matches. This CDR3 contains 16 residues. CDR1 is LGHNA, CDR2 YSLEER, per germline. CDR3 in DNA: TGCGCCAGCAGCCAAGTCACAGGGGGCTGGGACGAAAAACTGTTTTTT. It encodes CASSQVTGGWDEKLFF.

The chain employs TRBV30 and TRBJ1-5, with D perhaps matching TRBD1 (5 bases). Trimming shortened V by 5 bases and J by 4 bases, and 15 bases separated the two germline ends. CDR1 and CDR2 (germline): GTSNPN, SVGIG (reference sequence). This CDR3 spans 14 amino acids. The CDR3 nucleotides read TGTGCCTGGTCTGAATTGGCAGGGAATCAGCCCCAGCATTTT. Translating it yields CAWSELAGNQPQHF.

CDR3 residues: CAWSLRAEAFF. The CDR3 DNA reads as TGTGCCTGGAGTCTAAGGGCTGAAGCTTTCTTT. The chain employs TRBV30 and TRBJ1-1; D unresolved. The CDR3 runs to 11 residues. V shed 2 bases and J shed 6 bases, with 7 bases lying between them. Germline CDR1 and CDR2: GTSNPN and SVGIG (reference sequence). The full variable domain, with the rest looked up from reference TRBV30 and TRBJ1-1, is SQTIHQWPATLVQPVGSPLSLECTVEGTSNPNLYWYRQAAGRGLQLLFYSVGIGQISSEVPQNLSASRPQDRQFILSSKKLLLSDSGFYLCAWSLRAEAFFGQGTRLTVV.

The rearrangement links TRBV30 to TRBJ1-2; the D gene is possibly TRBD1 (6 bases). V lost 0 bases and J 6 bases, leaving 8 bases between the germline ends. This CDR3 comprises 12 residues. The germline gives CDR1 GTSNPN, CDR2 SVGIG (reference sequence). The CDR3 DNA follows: TGTGCCTGGAGTGTAGGGGGAGATGGCTACACCTTC. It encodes CAWSVGGDGYTF. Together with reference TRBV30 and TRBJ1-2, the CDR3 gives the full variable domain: SQTIHQWPATLVQPVGSPLSLECTVEGTSNPNLYWYRQAAGRGLQLLFYSVGIGQISSEVPQNLSASRPQDRQFILSSKKLLLSDSGFYLCAWSVGGDGYTFGSGTRLTVV.

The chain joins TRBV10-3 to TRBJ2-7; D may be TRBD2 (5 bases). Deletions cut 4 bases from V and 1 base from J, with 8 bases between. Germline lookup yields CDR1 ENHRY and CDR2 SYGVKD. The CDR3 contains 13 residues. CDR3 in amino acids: CAISVGDSYEQYF. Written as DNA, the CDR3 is TGTGCCATCAGTGTCGGGGATTCCTACGAGCAGTACTTC.

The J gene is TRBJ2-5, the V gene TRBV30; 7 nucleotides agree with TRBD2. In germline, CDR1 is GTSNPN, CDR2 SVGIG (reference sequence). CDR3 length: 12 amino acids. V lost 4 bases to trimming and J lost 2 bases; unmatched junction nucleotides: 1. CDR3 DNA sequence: TGTGCCTGGACCGGGGGGCAAGAGACCCAGTACTTC. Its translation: CAWTGGQETQYF.